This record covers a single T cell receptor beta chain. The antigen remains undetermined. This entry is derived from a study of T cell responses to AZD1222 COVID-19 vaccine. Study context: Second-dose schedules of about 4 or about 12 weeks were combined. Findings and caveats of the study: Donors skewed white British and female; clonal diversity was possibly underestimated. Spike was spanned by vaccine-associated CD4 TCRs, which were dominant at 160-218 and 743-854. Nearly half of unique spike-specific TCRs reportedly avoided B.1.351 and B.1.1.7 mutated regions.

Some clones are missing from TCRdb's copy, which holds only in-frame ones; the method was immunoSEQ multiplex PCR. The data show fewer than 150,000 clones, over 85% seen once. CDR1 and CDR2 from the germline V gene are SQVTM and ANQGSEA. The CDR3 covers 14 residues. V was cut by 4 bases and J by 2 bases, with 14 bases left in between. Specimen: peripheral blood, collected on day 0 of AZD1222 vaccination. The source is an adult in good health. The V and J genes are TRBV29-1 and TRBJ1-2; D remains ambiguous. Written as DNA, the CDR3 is TGCAGCGTTGCATCCGGGAATGGAAACTATGGCTACACCTTC. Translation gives CSVASGNGNYGYTF.